The entry below gives a single T cell receptor (beta chain) sequence along with its context. V was pared by 4 bases and J by 5 bases, with 6 bases of the junction left unmatched. Germline V lookup: CDR1 SGHTS, CDR2 YDEGEE. The CDR3 consists of 15 residues. The data originate from a study of blood T cell repertoires in COVID-19. Turning to the study itself: Collection of acute and convalescent COVID-19 samples took place in the United States, Italy and Spain. In each case, the material was cDNA or gDNA derived from T cells, B-cell-depleted T cells, or PBMCs.

Source study methods: Using reference gene primer amplification, nucleated cell counts were estimated. Sequencing was performed with immunoSEQ multiplex PCR; in TCRdb, only in-frame clones are kept and a portion is missing. V, J and clone size were drawn from that table, and D and trimming were deduced from the DNA. This sample has about 250,000 clones; more than 75% occur once, and the top ten carry around 1.8%. The sequencing sample was made of PBMCs or T cells enriched from blood (not recorded which). V usage is TRBV5-8 and J usage is TRBJ2-2, with 9 bases fitting TRBD2. This sequence was found in a man in his forties or fifties who had recovered from COVID-19. The CDR3 sequence is CASSLSTSGTGELFF. In nucleotides, the CDR3 is TGTGCCAGCAGCCTATCTACTAGCGGGACCGGGGAGCTGTTTTTT.